The 23 T cell receptor beta chains below come from one sample, sequenced in a study of molecular identifiers for immune sequencing clone quantification. TCRdb used MiXCR to reprocess the PCR reads, holding one entry per CDR3 protein. The sample has about 640,000 distinct CDR3 sequences, just under 20% seen once. The source material was naive CD8+ T cells from blood, with Jurkat cell RNA spiked in. Sample subset: FACS-sorted CD8+CD4-CCR7+CD45RA+ naive T cells. These receptors were collected from a human donor in good health. Some libraries in this study had Jurkat cell RNA spiked in.

The chain joins TRBV11-3 to TRBJ2-7; 9 nucleotides match TRBD1. The CDR3 is 15 amino acids. V lost 4 bases to trimming and J lost 4 bases; unmatched junction nucleotides: 8. The germline V gene encodes CDR1 SGHNT and CDR2 YENEEA. CDR3 residues: CASSYEPGQGYEQYF. Here the CDR3 DNA reads TGTGCCAGCAGCTACGAACCGGGACAGGGATACGAGCAGTACTTC.

There are many counts of this clonotype. V usage is TRBV9 and J usage is TRBJ2-7, with a possible D match to TRBD1 (6 bases). The CDR3 length is 14 residues. V was cut by 0 bases and J by 4 bases, with 11 bases left in between. The germline V gene encodes CDR1 SGDLS and CDR2 YYNGEE. The CDR3 is CASSVGQAAYEQYF. CDR3 DNA sequence: TGTGCCAGCAGCGTAGGACAGGCAGCTTACGAGCAGTACTTC.

As concerns this clonotype: A much more abundant neighbour one base away suggests this may be a read error. The chain recombines TRBV13 with TRBJ1-1, with D hard to call. V shed 4 bases and J shed 4 bases, with 10 bases lying between them. Germline CDR1 is PRHDT and CDR2 is FYEKMQ (reference sequence). The length of the CDR3 is 13 residues. CDR3 loop: CASSSFMSTEAFF. DNA for the CDR3: TGTGCCAGCAGCTCCTTCATGAGCACTGAAGCTTTCTTT.

This clonotype was seen a handful of times. The rearrangement links TRBV19 to TRBJ2-7, with D uncertain. CDR1 and CDR2 (germline): LNHDA, SQIVND (reference sequence). V was trimmed by 1 base and J by 6 bases, leaving 10 bases between them. The CDR3 consists of 13 residues. CDR3 bases: TGTGCCAGTAGTATAGGTCGCGGATCCGAGCAGTACTTC. It encodes CASSIGRGSEQYF.

This clonotype was counted between two and nine times. In DNA form, the CDR3 reads TGCAGCGCCCTAGACAGGGACACTTACTCCTACGAGCAGTACTTC. It specifies CSALDRDTYSYEQYF. This chain connects TRBV29-1 to TRBJ2-7, with 7 bases fitting TRBD1. Germline-derived CDR1 and CDR2 are SQVTM and ANQGSEA. With V trimmed by 7 bases and J by 0 bases, 12 bases remained unmatched. CDR3 size: 15 residues.

This clonotype was detected ten times or more. V is TRBV5-1 and J is TRBJ1-2; D is perhaps TRBD1 (6 bases). The CDR3 consists of 14 residues. With 4 bases removed from V and 3 bases from J, the gap between germline ends came to 13 bases. Germline-derived CDR1 and CDR2 are SGHRS and YFSETQ. The CDR3 reads CASSLTGQHYGYTF. CDR3 coding DNA: TGCGCCAGCAGCCTGACAGGACAGCACTATGGCTACACCTTC.

Note on this clonotype: The final CDR3 position lacks the conserved phenylalanine or tryptophan, pointing to a likely read error. The chain is built from TRBV9 and TRBJ2-5; D possibly uses TRBD1 or TRBD2 (6 bases each). The germline CDR1 and CDR2 sequences are SGDLS and YYNGEE. The CDR3 sequence is 16 residues long. The CDR3 DNA reads TGTGTCAGCAGCGTAGCTCATGGGGGGCCGTTCGGGACCCAGTACTCC. Translated: CVSSVAHGGPFGTQYS.

This clonotype was seen at least ten times. The chain joins TRBV20-1 to TRBJ1-1, with D possibly matching TRBD1 (5 bases). CDR3 length: 13 residues. The germline CDR1 and CDR2 sequences are DFQATT and SNEGSKA (reference sequence). Trimming pared 1 base from V and 4 bases from J, leaving 10 bases between. The CDR3 nucleotides are TGCAGTGCTAGAGGTGAGGGGACCACTGAAGCTTTCTTT. Translation: CSARGEGTTEAFF.

The sample holds many counts of this clonotype. The rearrangement uses TRBV7-9 and TRBJ2-7, with D uncertain. Per the germline V gene, CDR1 is SEHNR and CDR2 is FQNEAQ (reference sequence). This CDR3 region has 12 residues. Trimming took off 1 base at V and 6 bases at J, with 7 bases between the two ends. As DNA, the CDR3 is TGTGCCAGCAGCTTAGGTGTACTCGAGCAGTACTTC. It is translated as CASSLGVLEQYF.

Concerning this clonotype: Possible read error: a much larger clone is one base away. The gene calls are TRBV30 and TRBJ1-1; D ambiguous. Germline V CDR1 and CDR2: GTSNPN, SVGIG (reference sequence). Trimming took off 4 bases at V and 3 bases at J, with 9 bases between the two ends. This CDR3 contains 12 residues. The CDR3 spells CAWKSRHTEAFF. In nucleotides, the CDR3 is TGTGCCTGGAAGAGCAGGCACACTGAAGCTTTCTTT.

There are many counts of this clonotype. V usage is TRBV28 and J usage is TRBJ2-2; TRBD1 matches at 10 bases. The CDR3 length is 20 residues. The trim removed 4 bases at V and 1 base at J, leaving 15 bases unmatched. CDR1 and CDR2 (germline): MDHEN, SYDVKM. CDR3 loop: CASSSYWDRGAGMNTGELFF. The CDR3 DNA is TGTGCCAGCAGTTCATATTGGGACAGGGGAGCGGGGATGAACACCGGGGAGCTGTTTTTT.

At least ten counts were recorded for this clonotype. One end of the junction is discordant with germline, which a read error may explain. The chain uses TRBV6-5 and TRBJ1-1; 9 bases map to TRBD1. The CDR3 contains 14 residues. Germline lookup yields CDR1 MNHEY and CDR2 SVGAGI. This CDR3 reads CASRPGTGNAEAFF. CDR3 coding DNA: TGTGCCAGCCGTCCCGGGACAGGGAACGCTGAAGCTTTCTTT.

Ten or more counts support this clonotype. The chain links TRBV13 to TRBJ2-2, with D tentatively TRBD2 (5 bases). The CDR3 is made up of 15 amino acids. V lost 1 base to trimming and J lost 6 bases, with 12 bases between them. CDR1 is PRHDT, CDR2 FYEKMQ, per germline (reference sequence). This CDR3 reads CASSLEGESAGELFF. In DNA, the CDR3 is TGTGCCAGCAGCTTAGAGGGAGAGTCTGCCGGGGAGCTGTTTTTT.

This clonotype was recorded at least ten times. The gene calls are TRBV7-9 and TRBJ2-3; a possible D gene is TRBD1 (5 bases). This CDR3 has 17 amino acids. Between the trimmed V and J ends, which lost 0 bases and 4 bases, there was a span of 17 bases. Germline values: CDR1 SEHNR, CDR2 FQNEAQ (reference sequence). CDR3 DNA: TGTGCCAGCAGCTTAGCTCTTGGGCAGGGATTGTCAGATACGCAGTATTTT. This translates into CASSLALGQGLSDTQYF.

This clonotype occurred many times. V usage is TRBV24-1 and J usage is TRBJ2-4, with no clear D. Germline V gene lookup returns CDR1 KGHDR and CDR2 SFDVKD. V shed 4 bases and J shed 8 bases, with 8 bases lying between them. The CDR3 consists of 12 residues. The CDR3, as DNA: TGTGCCACCAGTGACACCGGGTACATTCAGTACTTC. Its protein is CATSDTGYIQYF.

A few counts support this clonotype. The rearrangement uses TRBV11-2 and TRBJ1-2; TRBD1 is a possible D gene (6 bases). V dropped 8 bases and J dropped 0 bases, with 22 bases sitting between them. CDR1 and CDR2 from the germline V gene are SGHAT and FQNNGV. This CDR3 has 17 residues. The CDR3 protein is CASRQLGARAANYGYTF. CDR3 DNA: TGTGCCAGCCGACAGCTGGGGGCCAGAGCGGCTAACTATGGCTACACCTTC.

This clonotype appeared many times. CDR3 coding DNA: TGTGCCAGCAGCTCAGGGGGGAGGGCTGAAGCTTTCTTT. It specifies CASSSGGRAEAFF. V usage is TRBV7-2 and J usage is TRBJ1-1; 7 bases are a match to TRBD1. CDR3 size: 13 residues. V gave up 4 bases and J gave up 6 bases; unmatched junction bases: 5. CDR1 SGHTA and CDR2 FQGNSA come from the germline V gene.

Concerning this clonotype itself: A read error may explain this, as a much larger clone is one base away. The chain employs TRBV29-1 and TRBJ2-1, with 11 nucleotides matching TRBD2. The germline gives CDR1 SQVTM, CDR2 ANQGSEA. The CDR3 length is 14 residues. In DNA form, the CDR3 reads TGCAGCGCTAGCGGGAGGCGATTTGGCAATGAGCAGCTCTTC. Translated, it gives CSASGRRFGNEQLF.

This clonotype was seen many times. V and J are TRBV13 and TRBJ2-5, with unresolved D. This CDR3 has 14 residues. In germline, CDR1 is PRHDT, CDR2 FYEKMQ (reference sequence). V gave up 5 bases and J gave up 1 base, with 11 bases separating them. Written as DNA, the CDR3 is TGTGCCAGCAGCCTGGAAAAGGCCCAAGAGACCCAGTACTTC. Its protein is CASSLEKAQETQYF.

A few counts support this clonotype. This chain joins TRBV12-3 or TRBV12-4 and TRBJ2-2; D might be TRBD2 (6 bases). The V end lost 3 bases, the J end lost 3 bases, and 8 bases lay between the germline ends. The CDR3 sequence is 14 residues long. CDR3 residues: CASSFRDYTGELFF. The CDR3 bases are TGTGCCAGCAGTTTTAGGGACTACACCGGGGAGCTGTTTTTT.

This clonotype appeared a few times. The chain joins TRBV7-8 to TRBJ1-1; 7 bases match TRBD1. The ends lost 4 bases at V and 0 bases at J; junction bases unmatched: 5. CDR3 length: 15 amino acids. CDR1 and CDR2 from the germline V gene are SGHVS and FQNEAQ. Here the CDR3 DNA reads TGTGCCAGCAGCTCCGCGGGACAGTTGAACACTGAAGCTTTCTTT. It encodes CASSSAGQLNTEAFF.

This clonotype was seen a few times. The chain joins TRBV2 to TRBJ1-6; 8 bases line up with TRBD1. Germline-derived CDR1 and CDR2 are SNHLY and FYNNEI. The CDR3 totals 15 residues. With 0 bases clipped from V and 9 bases from J, the junction kept 4 bases outside the gene matches. CDR3 loop: CASSEADRDSSPLHF. In DNA form, the CDR3 reads TGTGCCAGCAGTGAAGCGGACAGGGATAGTTCACCCCTCCACTTT.

With regard to this clonotype: A much more abundant neighbour one base away suggests this may be a read error. The chain joins TRBV7-6 to TRBJ1-1, with TRBD1 matching 7 bases. CDR1 is SGHVS and CDR2 is FNYEAQ in the germline V gene. This CDR3 has 16 amino acids. With 4 bases clipped from V and 4 bases from J, the junction kept 12 bases outside the gene matches. In DNA, the CDR3 is TGTGCCAGCAGCTCAGCGCGTGGGGAGGGGGCCACTGAAGCTTTCTTT. This encodes CASSSARGEGATEAFF.